These 27 T cell receptor beta chains were sequenced from one sample in a study of blood T cell repertoires in COVID-19. Only in-frame clones appear in the TCRdb table, and some are missing; sequencing was by immunoSEQ multiplex PCR. The table includes 200,000 to 250,000 clones, around 84% detected once. Source material: peripheral blood. The source of these receptors is a woman of 80 years or more with active or convalescent COVID-19.

The V call is TRBV7-9, the J call TRBJ2-7; D is uncertain. The V end was cut by 5 bases, the J end by 2 bases, with 7 bases between. There are 12 residues in the CDR3. Per germline, CDR1 SEHNR and CDR2 FQNEAQ (reference sequence). CDR3 in DNA: TGTGCCAGCAGCATCCTCCCCTACGAGCAGTACTTC. Translation gives CASSILPYEQYF.

This chain uses TRBV7-9 with TRBJ2-7; the D gene is possibly TRBD2 (5 bases). The CDR3 has 13 residues. Germline V lookup: CDR1 SEHNR, CDR2 FQNEAQ (reference sequence). Trimming stripped 4 bases from V and 3 bases from J, with 10 bases between. The CDR3 protein is CASSSVGVYEQYF. In DNA, the CDR3 is TGTGCCAGCAGCTCCGTCGGGGTCTACGAGCAGTACTTC. The whole variable domain, remainder taken from reference TRBV7-9 and TRBJ2-7, is DTGVSQNPRHKITKRGQNVTFRCDPISEHNRLYWYRQTLGQGPEFLTYFQNEAQLEKSRLLSDRFSAERPKGSFSTLEIQRTEQGDSAMYLCASSSVGVYEQYFGPGTRLTVT.

The chain is built from TRBV10-3 and TRBJ2-7; the D gene is possibly TRBD1 (5 bases). The V end lost 10 bases, the J end lost 5 bases, and 12 bases lay between the germline ends. The CDR3 has 11 amino acids. Germline CDR1 and CDR2: ENHRY and SYGVKD. CDR3 bases: TGTGCCACGAGGCAGGGTGACGAGCAGTACTTC. Protein: CATRQGDEQYF.

In this sample, this clone turned up once. The J gene is TRBJ2-1, the V gene TRBV4-1; tentatively, D is TRBD2 (7 bases). V gave up 5 bases and J gave up 9 bases, with 17 bases separating them. This CDR3 has 14 residues. CDR1 is MGHRA, CDR2 YSYEKL, per germline. This chain's CDR3 is CASSVQGRGGEQFF. The DNA of the CDR3 is TGCGCCAGCAGCGTTCAAGGAAGGGGGGGTGAGCAGTTCTTC.

The chain links TRBV5-1 to TRBJ1-2, with unresolved D. Trimming cost V 0 bases and J 0 bases, with 6 bases left between them. The CDR3 has 14 amino acids. Per the germline V gene, CDR1 is SGHRS and CDR2 is YFSETQ. CDR3 DNA: TGCGCCAGCAGCTTGGACAGCTCTAACTATGGCTACACCTTC. Its protein product is CASSLDSSNYGYTF. The full variable domain, in which reference TRBV5-1 and TRBJ1-2 provide the parts outside the CDR3, is KAGVTQTPRYLIKTRGQQVTLSCSPISGHRSVSWYQQTPGQGLQFLFEYFSETQRNKGNFPGRFSGRQFSNSRSEMNVSTLELGDSALYLCASSLDSSNYGYTFGSGTRLTVV.

This clone was observed a handful of times. V is TRBV4-1 and J is TRBJ2-2, with D unclear. Germline CDR1 MGHRA, CDR2 YSYEKL. Trimming took off 0 bases at V and 8 bases at J, with 13 bases between the two ends. The CDR3 contains 15 residues. CDR3 DNA sequence: TGCGCCAGCAGCCAAGATTCGAGGAAATCGGGGGAGCTGTTTTTT. Protein sequence: CASSQDSRKSGELFF.

The chain uses TRBV5-1 and TRBJ2-7, with D possibly TRBD1 on 6 matching bases. Trimming took off 5 bases at V and 6 bases at J, with 9 bases between the two ends. Germline CDR1 SGHRS, CDR2 YFSETQ. CDR3 length: 11 residues. As DNA, the CDR3 is TGCGCCAGCAGTGTGGGGGCCGAGCAGTACTTC. It specifies CASSVGAEQYF.

The rearrangement uses TRBV27 and TRBJ2-3; 13 bases are a match to TRBD2. Per germline, CDR1 MNHEY and CDR2 SMNVEV (reference sequence). The junction had 15 bases not matched to a gene; V was cut back by 5 bases and J by 1 base. The CDR3 length is 20 residues. CDR3 coding DNA: TGTGCCAGCAGTCTGGGACTAGCGGGAACCTCCCCGACGGGCACAGATACGCAGTATTTT. Residues: CASSLGLAGTSPTGTDTQYF.

CDR3 protein: CASSVGWRGGPDTQYF. Written as DNA, the CDR3 is TGTGCCAGCAGCGTAGGGTGGCGGGGAGGGCCCGATACGCAGTATTTT. The chain is built from TRBV9 and TRBJ2-3; TRBD2 matches at 7 bases. CDR1 and CDR2 from the germline V gene are SGDLS and YYNGEE. Losses at the gene ends were 0 bases for V and 6 bases for J; bases not matched to a gene: 10. This CDR3 is 16 amino acids long.

This clone was seen only a few times. This rearrangement joins TRBV15 to TRBJ2-3; 10 positions match TRBD1. The CDR3 has 13 residues. V lost 8 bases to trimming and J lost 4 bases; unmatched junction nucleotides: 3. From germline, CDR1 is LNHNV and CDR2 YYDKDF (reference sequence). In nucleotides, the CDR3 is TGTGCCACCCGACAGGGGGCCTCAGATACGCAGTATTTT. This sequence encodes CATRQGASDTQYF. Full variable domain (missing parts from reference TRBV15 and TRBJ2-3): DAMVIQNPRYQVTQFGKPVTLSCSQTLNHNVMYWYQQKSSQAPKLLFHYYDKDFNNEADTPDNFQSRRPNTSFCFLDIRSPGLGDTAMYLCATRQGASDTQYFGPGTRLTVL.

The chain carries TRBV18 and TRBJ2-7; 12 bases are a match to TRBD1. CDR3 size: 17 residues. Germline V gives CDR1 KGHSH, CDR2 LQKENI. After removal of 2 bases from V and 4 bases from J, the junction contained 9 bases not matched to a gene. CDR3 coding DNA: TGTGCCAGCTCACCATTGAACCGGGACAGGGGGCAGTACGAGCAGTACTTC. This translates into CASSPLNRDRGQYEQYF.

CDR3 sequence (DNA): TGTGCCATCAGTGAGGGGGAGGGACATAGCTCCTATAATTCACCCCTCCACTTT. It is translated as CAISEGEGHSSYNSPLHF. V gene TRBV10-3 combines with J gene TRBJ1-6; D might be TRBD1 (6 bases). The CDR3 loop spans 18 amino acids. CDR1 is ENHRY, CDR2 SYGVKD, per germline. The germline V and J ends were trimmed by 2 bases and 0 bases, with 14 bases remaining between them.

The V and J genes are TRBV15 and TRBJ2-7; 8 bases are a match to TRBD2. V lost 3 bases, J lost 2 bases, and 6 bases stayed unmatched. CDR3 length equals 15 residues. Germline V lookup: CDR1 LNHNV, CDR2 YYDKDF (reference sequence). For the CDR3, the DNA is TGTGCCACCAGCAGGGGGAAGCGGGAGCCCTACGAGCAGTACTTC. It encodes CATSRGKREPYEQYF.

V and J are TRBV29-1 and TRBJ2-7, with unresolved D. The V end was cut by 4 bases, the J end by 0 bases, with 7 bases between. Per germline, CDR1 SQVTM and CDR2 ANQGSEA. This CDR3 is 12 amino acids long. CDR3 in amino acids: CSVVASSYEQYF. Here the CDR3 DNA reads TGCAGCGTTGTTGCTAGCTCCTACGAGCAGTACTTC.

J is TRBJ1-1 and V is TRBV7-2; D not resolved. Germline V gene data show CDR1 as SGHTA and CDR2 as FQGNSA. Trimming cost V 2 bases and J 5 bases, with 15 bases left between them. CDR3 length equals 15 residues. In nucleotides, the CDR3 is TGTGCCAGCAGCTTAAGTTTGTCAGGAGGGACTGAAGCTTTCTTT. It translates to CASSLSLSGGTEAFF.

This clone was seen a few times. V gene TRBV11-2 combines with J gene TRBJ2-2; D uncertain. The germline V gene has CDR1 SGHAT and CDR2 FQNNGV. The germline V and J ends were trimmed by 4 bases and 3 bases, with 12 bases remaining between them. The CDR3 covers 15 residues. This CDR3 reads CASSSVRLYTGELFF. The CDR3 nucleotides are TGTGCCAGCAGCTCCGTGCGACTTTACACCGGGGAGCTGTTTTTT.

CDR3 in DNA: TGCAGTCCCAGTGCTAGCACAGATACGCAGTATTTT. It specifies CSPSASTDTQYF. This rearrangement joins TRBV20-1 to TRBJ2-3, with D unclear. The CDR3 covers 12 residues. The germline V gene encodes CDR1 DFQATT and CDR2 SNEGSKA (reference sequence). Trimming took off 8 bases at V and 0 bases at J, with 9 bases between the two ends.

The chain links TRBV7-2 to TRBJ2-3; 13 bases are a match to TRBD2. The V gene's germline CDR1 is SGHTA and CDR2 FQGNSA. This CDR3 is built from 16 residues. V shed 4 bases and J 4 bases; nucleotides not matched to a gene: 5. The CDR3 DNA follows: TGTGCCAGCAGCTATGGACTAGCGGGAGAGTCAGATACGCAGTATTTT. It translates to CASSYGLAGESDTQYF.

The V call is TRBV11-3, the J call TRBJ2-2; 10 nucleotides agree with TRBD2. Germline trimming cut 5 bases from V and 6 bases from J; bases unmatched to any gene: 9. Germline CDR1 reads SGHNT; CDR2 reads YENEEA. The CDR3 is 16 residues long. In DNA form, the CDR3 reads TGTGCCAGCAGCACACGGACTAGCGGCGCCGCCGGGGAGCTGTTTTTT. It is translated as CASSTRTSGAAGELFF.

This clone was recorded only once. V gene TRBV19 combines with J gene TRBJ2-6; D is unresolved. The CDR3 contains 15 residues. Deletions cut 3 bases from V and 1 base from J, with 7 bases between. Germline CDR1 LNHDA, CDR2 SQIVND (reference sequence). The CDR3: CASSIEASGANVLTF. In DNA form, the CDR3 reads TGTGCCAGTAGTATTGAGGCTTCTGGGGCCAACGTCCTGACTTTC.

The chain recombines TRBV7-8 with TRBJ2-2, with 7 bases matching TRBD2. Germline V lookup: CDR1 SGHVS, CDR2 FQNEAQ. Trimming cost V 5 bases and J 2 bases; bases outside gene matches: 14. This CDR3 has 18 residues. CDR3 nucleotide sequence: TGTGCCAGCAGCATACGACGGGGGGAGGTTCGTAACACCGGGGAGCTGTTTTTT. It specifies CASSIRRGEVRNTGELFF.

This clone was detected only once. V and J are TRBV20-1 and TRBJ1-3; D perhaps matches TRBD1 (5 bases). The germline V gene encodes CDR1 DFQATT and CDR2 SNEGSKA (reference sequence). Trimming pared 3 bases from V and 0 bases from J, leaving 9 bases between. The CDR3 totals 14 residues. The CDR3: CSASSGDSGNTIYF. In DNA, the CDR3 is TGCAGTGCTAGTTCGGGGGACTCTGGAAACACCATATATTTT.

The chain joins TRBV18 to TRBJ1-3; TRBD1 matches 10 bases. CDR3 length equals 16 residues. Germline lookup yields CDR1 KGHSH and CDR2 LQKENI. Losses at the gene ends were 2 bases for V and 2 bases for J; bases not matched to a gene: 3. CDR3 amino acids: CASSPAGQGAGNTIYF. The CDR3 DNA follows: TGTGCCAGCTCACCAGCCGGACAGGGGGCTGGAAACACCATATATTTT.

The J gene is TRBJ2-3, the V gene TRBV10-3; 11 bases agree with TRBD2. The trim removed 6 bases at V and 0 bases at J, leaving 2 bases unmatched. The CDR3 length is 15 residues. Germline V gene data show CDR1 as ENHRY and CDR2 as SYGVKD. The CDR3 DNA sequence: TGTGCCATCAGCCGACTAGCGGGAAGCACAGATACGCAGTATTTT. This encodes CAISRLAGSTDTQYF.

This chain connects TRBV2 to TRBJ1-1; 9 bases agree with TRBD1. Germline-derived CDR1 and CDR2 are SNHLY and FYNNEI. Unmatched junction bases numbered 0, after V lost 6 bases and J lost 4 bases. The CDR3 runs to 12 residues. The DNA for the CDR3 is TGTGCCAGCAGGGACAGGGGCACTGAAGCTTTCTTT. It yields the protein CASRDRGTEAFF. The entire variable domain, with the rest obtained from reference TRBV2 and TRBJ1-1, is as follows: EPEVTQTPSHQVTQMGQEVILRCVPISNHLYFYWYRQILGQKVEFLVSFYNNEISEKSEIFDDQFSVERPDGSNFTLKIRSTKLEDSAMYFCASRDRGTEAFFGQGTRLTVV.

The CDR3 region has the DNA TGTGCCAGCAGCCAAGATTCCCGGCGAGCGGGGGGCCGCACGGCGGGCACAGATACGCAGTATTTT. It codes for CASSQDSRRAGGRTAGTDTQYF. The chain has TRBV3-1 (or the pseudogene TRBV3-2) and TRBJ2-3; 9 bases agree with TRBD2. The CDR3 has 22 residues. V shed 0 bases, J shed 1 base, and the junction held 20 bases outside the gene matches. CDR1 is LGHDT, CDR2 YNNKEL, per germline (reference sequence).

The V call is TRBV5-1, the J call TRBJ2-1; 7 bases align to TRBD1. CDR3 size: 16 residues. V shed 1 base, J shed 6 bases, and the junction held 10 bases outside the gene matches. Germline CDR1 is SGHRS and CDR2 is YFSETQ. CDR3 sequence: CASSLFSTGKGNEQFF. The CDR3 region has the DNA TGCGCCAGCAGCTTGTTTTCGACAGGGAAAGGCAATGAGCAGTTCTTC.